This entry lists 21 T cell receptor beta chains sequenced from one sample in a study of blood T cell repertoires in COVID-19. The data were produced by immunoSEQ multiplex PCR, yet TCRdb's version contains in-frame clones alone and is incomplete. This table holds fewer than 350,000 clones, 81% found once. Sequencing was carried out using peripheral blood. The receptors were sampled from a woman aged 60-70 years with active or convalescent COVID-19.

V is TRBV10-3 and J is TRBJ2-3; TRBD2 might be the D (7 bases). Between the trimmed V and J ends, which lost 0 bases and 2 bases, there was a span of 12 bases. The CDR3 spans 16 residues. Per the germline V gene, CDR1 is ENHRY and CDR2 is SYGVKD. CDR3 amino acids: CAISESTGGPTDTQYF. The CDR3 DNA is TGTGCCATCAGTGAGTCGACGGGGGGCCCCACAGATACGCAGTATTTT.

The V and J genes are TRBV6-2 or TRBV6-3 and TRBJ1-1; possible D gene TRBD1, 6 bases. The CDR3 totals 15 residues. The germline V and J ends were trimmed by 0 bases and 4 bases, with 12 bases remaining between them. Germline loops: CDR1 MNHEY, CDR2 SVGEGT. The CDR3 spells CASSYSIRGSTEAFF. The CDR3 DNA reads TGTGCCAGCAGTTACTCCATCAGGGGTAGCACTGAAGCTTTCTTT.

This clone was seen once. CDR3 sequence (DNA): TGTGCCAGCAAAGGCGGTAATGAAAAACTGTTTTTT. Translating gives CASKGGNEKLFF. The chain has TRBV12-3 or TRBV12-4 and TRBJ1-4; no reliable D call. This CDR3 contains 12 residues. V was shortened by 7 bases and J by 4 bases, with 7 bases between the two germline ends.

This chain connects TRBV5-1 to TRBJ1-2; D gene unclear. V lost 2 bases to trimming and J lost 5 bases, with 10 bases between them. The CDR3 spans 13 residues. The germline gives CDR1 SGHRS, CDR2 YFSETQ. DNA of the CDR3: TGCGCCAGCAGCTTAAACGGTTTGTATGGCTACACCTTC. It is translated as CASSLNGLYGYTF. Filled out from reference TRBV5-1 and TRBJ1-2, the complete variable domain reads KAGVTQTPRYLIKTRGQQVTLSCSPISGHRSVSWYQQTPGQGLQFLFEYFSETQRNKGNFPGRFSGRQFSNSRSEMNVSTLELGDSALYLCASSLNGLYGYTFGSGTRLTVV.

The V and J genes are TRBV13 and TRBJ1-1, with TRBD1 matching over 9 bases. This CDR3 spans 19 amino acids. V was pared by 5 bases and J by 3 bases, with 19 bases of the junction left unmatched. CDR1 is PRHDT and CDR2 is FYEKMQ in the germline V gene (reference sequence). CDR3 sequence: CASSAEASGTGIYYTEAFF. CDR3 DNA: TGTGCCAGCAGCGCTGAGGCCTCCGGGACAGGGATCTATTACACTGAAGCTTTCTTT.

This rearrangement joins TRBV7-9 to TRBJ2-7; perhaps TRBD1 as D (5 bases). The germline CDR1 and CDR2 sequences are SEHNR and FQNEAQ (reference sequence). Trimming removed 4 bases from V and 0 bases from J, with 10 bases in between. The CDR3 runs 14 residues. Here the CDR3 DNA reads TGTGCCAGCAGCTCCAGACAGACCTCCTACGAGCAGTACTTC. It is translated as CASSSRQTSYEQYF.

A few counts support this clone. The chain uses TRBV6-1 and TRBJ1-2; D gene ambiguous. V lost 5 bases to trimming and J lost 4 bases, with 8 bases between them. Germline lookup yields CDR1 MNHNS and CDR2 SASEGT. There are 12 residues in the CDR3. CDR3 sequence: CASSPETYGYTF. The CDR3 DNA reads TGTGCCAGCAGTCCGGAGACCTATGGCTACACCTTC.

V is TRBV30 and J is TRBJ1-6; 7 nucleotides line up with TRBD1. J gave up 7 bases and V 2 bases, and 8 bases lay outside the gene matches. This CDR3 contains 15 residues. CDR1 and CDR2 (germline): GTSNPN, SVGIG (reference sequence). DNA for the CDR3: TGTGCCTGGAGTCGTGGGGGGACAGAGAATTCACCCCTCCACTTT. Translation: CAWSRGGTENSPLHF.

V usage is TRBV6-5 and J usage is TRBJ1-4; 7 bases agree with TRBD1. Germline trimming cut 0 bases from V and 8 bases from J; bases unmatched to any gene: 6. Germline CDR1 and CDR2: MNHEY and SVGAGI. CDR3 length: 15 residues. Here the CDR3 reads CASSYSPGQSEKLFF. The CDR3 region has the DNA TGTGCCAGCAGTTACTCTCCGGGACAGTCAGAAAAACTGTTTTTT.

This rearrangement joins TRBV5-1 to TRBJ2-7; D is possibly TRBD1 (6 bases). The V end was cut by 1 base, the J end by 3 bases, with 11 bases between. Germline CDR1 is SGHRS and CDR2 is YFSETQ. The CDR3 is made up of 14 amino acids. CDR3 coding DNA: TGCGCCAGCAGCTTGACAGGGCCTAACTACGAGCAGTACTTC. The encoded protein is CASSLTGPNYEQYF.

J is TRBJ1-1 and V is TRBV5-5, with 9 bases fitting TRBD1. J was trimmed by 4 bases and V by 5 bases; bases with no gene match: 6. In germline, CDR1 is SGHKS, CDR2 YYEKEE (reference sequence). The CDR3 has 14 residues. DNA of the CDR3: TGTGCCAGCAGGGAATGGACAGGGGCCACTGAAGCTTTCTTT. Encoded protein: CASREWTGATEAFF. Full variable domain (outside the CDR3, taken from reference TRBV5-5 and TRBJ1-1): DAGVTQSPTHLIKTRGQQVTLRCSPISGHKSVSWYQQVLGQGPQFIFQYYEKEERGRGNFPDRFSARQFPNYSSELNVNALLLGDSALYLCASREWTGATEAFFGQGTRLTVV.

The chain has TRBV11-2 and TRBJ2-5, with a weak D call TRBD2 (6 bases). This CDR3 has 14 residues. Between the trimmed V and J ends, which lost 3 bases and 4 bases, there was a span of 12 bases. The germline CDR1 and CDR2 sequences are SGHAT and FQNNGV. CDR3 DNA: TGTGCCAGCAGCTTTCAGGGCGGGGCAGAGACCCAGTACTTC. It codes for CASSFQGGAETQYF.

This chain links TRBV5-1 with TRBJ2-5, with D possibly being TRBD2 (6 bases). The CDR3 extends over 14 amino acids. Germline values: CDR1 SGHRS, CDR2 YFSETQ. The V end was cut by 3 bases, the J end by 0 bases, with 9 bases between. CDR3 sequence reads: CASSWGDYQETQYF. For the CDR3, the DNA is TGCGCCAGCAGCTGGGGGGACTACCAAGAGACCCAGTACTTC.

This CDR3 is CASSLDGGETQYF. The CDR3 DNA follows: TGCGCCAGCAGCTTGGACGGGGGGGAGACCCAGTACTTC. This rearrangement joins TRBV5-1 to TRBJ2-5, with TRBD2 matching over 7 bases. This CDR3 is 13 amino acids long. Germline CDR1 is SGHRS and CDR2 is YFSETQ. Trimming at V came to 0 bases and at J to 5 bases, leaving 1 base not matched to a gene.

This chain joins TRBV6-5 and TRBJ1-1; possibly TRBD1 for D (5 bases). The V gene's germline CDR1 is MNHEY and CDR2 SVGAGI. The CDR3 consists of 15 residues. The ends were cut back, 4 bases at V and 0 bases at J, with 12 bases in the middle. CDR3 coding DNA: TGTGCCAGCAGTTCCCTGGGAGGGGTGAACACTGAAGCTTTCTTT. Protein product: CASSSLGGVNTEAFF.

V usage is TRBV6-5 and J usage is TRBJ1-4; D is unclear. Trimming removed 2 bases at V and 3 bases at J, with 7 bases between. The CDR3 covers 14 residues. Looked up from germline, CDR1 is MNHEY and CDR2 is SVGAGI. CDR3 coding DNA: TGTGCCAGCAGTTACCCGGAGTCTAATGAAAAACTGTTTTTT. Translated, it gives CASSYPESNEKLFF.

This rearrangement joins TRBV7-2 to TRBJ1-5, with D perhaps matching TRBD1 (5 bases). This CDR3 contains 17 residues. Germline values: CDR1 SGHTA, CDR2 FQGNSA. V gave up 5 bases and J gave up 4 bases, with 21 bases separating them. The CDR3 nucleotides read TGTGCCAGCAGCCCCAGCCAGGGAAGGAGCAGTAATCAGCCCCAGCATTTT. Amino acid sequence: CASSPSQGRSSNQPQHF.

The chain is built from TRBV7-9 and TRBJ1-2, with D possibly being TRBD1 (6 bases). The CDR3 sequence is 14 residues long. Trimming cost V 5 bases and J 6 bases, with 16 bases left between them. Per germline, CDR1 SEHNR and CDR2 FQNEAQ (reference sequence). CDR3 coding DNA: TGTGCCAGCAGCGACCACCCCGGGACAAATGGCTACACCTTC. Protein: CASSDHPGTNGYTF.

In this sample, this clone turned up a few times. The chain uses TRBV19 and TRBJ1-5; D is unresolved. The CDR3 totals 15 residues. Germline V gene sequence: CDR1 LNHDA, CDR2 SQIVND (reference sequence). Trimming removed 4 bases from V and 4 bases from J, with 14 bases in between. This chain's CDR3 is CASSTTSVLNQPQHF. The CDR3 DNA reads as TGTGCCAGTAGTACCACGTCAGTCCTGAATCAGCCCCAGCATTTT.

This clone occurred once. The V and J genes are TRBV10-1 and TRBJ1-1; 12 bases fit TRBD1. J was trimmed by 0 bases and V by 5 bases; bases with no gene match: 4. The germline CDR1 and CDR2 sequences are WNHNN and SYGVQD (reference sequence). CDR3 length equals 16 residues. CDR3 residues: CASSNRDRGLNTEAFF. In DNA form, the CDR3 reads TGCGCCAGCAGTAATAGGGACAGGGGGCTGAACACTGAAGCTTTCTTT.

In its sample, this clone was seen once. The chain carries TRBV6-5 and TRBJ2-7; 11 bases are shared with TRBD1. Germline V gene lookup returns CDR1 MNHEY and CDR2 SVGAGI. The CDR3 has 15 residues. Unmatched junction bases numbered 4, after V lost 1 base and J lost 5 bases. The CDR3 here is CASSYLGQGAHEQYF. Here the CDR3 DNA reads TGTGCCAGCAGTTACTTAGGACAGGGGGCCCACGAGCAGTACTTC.